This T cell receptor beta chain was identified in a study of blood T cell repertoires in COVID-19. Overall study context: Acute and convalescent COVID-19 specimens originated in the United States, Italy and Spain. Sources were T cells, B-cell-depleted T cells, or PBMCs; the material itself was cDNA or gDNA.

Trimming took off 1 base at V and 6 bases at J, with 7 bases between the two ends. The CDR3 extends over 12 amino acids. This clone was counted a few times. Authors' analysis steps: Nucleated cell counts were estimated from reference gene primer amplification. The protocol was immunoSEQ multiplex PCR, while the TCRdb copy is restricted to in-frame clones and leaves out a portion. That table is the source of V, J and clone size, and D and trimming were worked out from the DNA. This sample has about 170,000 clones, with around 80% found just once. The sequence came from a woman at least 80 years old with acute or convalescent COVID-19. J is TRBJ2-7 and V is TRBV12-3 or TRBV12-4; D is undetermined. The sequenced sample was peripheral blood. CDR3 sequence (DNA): TGTGCCAGCAGTTTAGGGAACAGCGAGCAGTACTTC. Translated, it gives CASSLGNSEQYF.